This T cell receptor (beta chain) was sequenced in a study of shared clonotypes between healthy human individuals. The length of the CDR3 is 14 residues. Unmatched junction bases numbered 6, after V lost 4 bases and J lost 5 bases. Germline V gives CDR1 SGDLS, CDR2 YYNGEE. Profiled with immunoSEQ multiplex PCR; TCRdb holds only in-frame clones, not every one. This sample carries more than 450,000 clones, about four fifths of them seen once, and the ten largest clones take 10% to 15%. Source material: PBMCs. This chain connects TRBV9 to TRBJ2-1; TRBD2 aligns across 7 bases. This TCR was sampled from a woman aged 35 to 49 in good health. Some clones in this sample may be carry-over from other donors' samples. CDR3 sequence: CASSPRTRNNEQFF. In DNA, the CDR3 is TGTGCCAGCAGCCCTCGGACTAGGAACAATGAGCAGTTCTTC.